This record covers a single T cell receptor (beta chain). Ten or more counts support this clonotype. Its antigen is still unknown. No much larger clonotype is one base removed from it; base qualities were not supplied. Libraries were built with multiplex PCR. Sequenced using an Illumina HiSeq 4000. iRepertoire HTBI primers and Arm-PCR amplification of CDR3 regions were used to construct TCR beta libraries. Before sequencing, the PCR products went through gel purification. In the authors' own workflow: Across samples, 60 to 75 TRBV and 13 to 15 TRBJ segments were identified and used for gene usage analysis of CDR3 amino acid clonotypes. Filtered high-quality paired reads were merged into contigs using COPE and FqMerger. BLAST was used to align contigs to IMGT TRBV, TRBD and TRBJ reference genes, and CDR3 was defined according to IMGT. Any clonotype with a frequency above 0.1% was counted as a highly expanded clone. Shannon entropy served as the measure of repertoire diversity, while the Gini coefficient captured V-J evenness. Clonotypes shared by more than one individual were considered public. The public reads were quality trimmed at Q25 with fastp and then assembled into clones with MiXCR by TCRdb, keeping productive beta chains. CDR3 protein sequences are deduplicated, and each keeps its most common genes and DNA. These V and J calls rely on TCRdb rather than the paper's analysis. The table for this sample lists roughly 430,000 distinct CDR3 sequences; 15% to 20% of them were counted only once. In total, the top ten clones hold approximately 12% of the sample.

The CDR3 runs 18 residues from the cysteine to the phenylalanine. Solely the CDR3 DNA is kept, with 54 bases framed from the first base. Relative to germline, V is missing 0 bases and J is missing 3 bases, with 7 bases of the junction outside any gene match. CDR1 and CDR2 (SGHVS, FQNEAQ) derive from the germline V gene. This specimen's time point label, per the study, means: newly diagnosed GD, antithyroid drugs for less than 3 months. For both TCR sequencing and RNA sequencing, RNA was extracted from PBMCs using TRIzol. Graves' disease was diagnosed according to American Thyroid Association guidelines. Patients were recruited from an endocrinology department in Xi'an, China. Each patient gave approximately 10 milliliters of peripheral blood, collected in an EDTA anticoagulant tube. Ficoll Paque Plus density gradient separation was used to isolate PBMCs, and no further T cell sorting was done. An Agilent 2100 Bioanalyzer and agarose gel were used to check RNA quality, and a NanoDrop 2000 was used to measure RNA concentration.

This sample is drawn from a study of regulatory T cells in long-lasting Graves disease listed by TCRdb under 2021. Looking at the study overall: Patients with newly diagnosed Graves' disease had been on antithyroid drugs for under 3 months. This study used TCR sequencing and RNA sequencing of peripheral blood to compare persistent Graves' disease patients against newly diagnosed Graves' disease patients. The study was conducted in China and was registered as a clinical trial. TCR sequencing covered some 13 persistent and around 20 newly diagnosed Graves' disease patients, around 35 samples in total. What the authors observed across the whole study: Preferential use of TRBV28, TRBJ1-2 and TRBJ2-5 was observed in persistent disease, whereas TRBV20-1 and TRBJ2-1 were favored in newly diagnosed disease. Peripheral blood alone was examined, since thyroid tissue, which constituted the primary lesion, could not be accessed. Sequencing and analysis were restricted to the TCR beta chain. As a limitation, the authors acknowledged that the small sample size may reduce accuracy. Compared with newly diagnosed patients, patients with persistent Graves' disease had lower TCR Shannon entropy and fewer highly expanded clones, which suggests clonal expansion. Patients with persistent disease shared more public clonotypes (around 2,700) than newly diagnosed patients did (about 1,000).

This sample also appeared in a second study, on T cells in Graves' hyperthyroidism and ophthalmopathy. From that second study: Stable Graves' hyperthyroidism was defined as no progression to ophthalmopathy during 18 months of follow-up. Hyperthyroidism patients were newly diagnosed, had a disease duration of under 2 months, and were aged 18 to 65 years. Patients with uncontrolled infections, other autoimmune diseases, pregnancy or lactation were excluded. Clinical symptoms, serum thyroxine and TRAb, thyroid ultrasound, and orbital computed tomography formed the basis for the diagnoses. For the first round of RT-PCR on the TCR CDR3, the HTBI primer set was used together with the Qiagen OneStep RT-PCR kit. Most expanded thyroid clonotypes (frequency above 0.001) were also detected in blood, suggesting blood repertoires may reflect thyroid immune responses. Ophthalmopathy was separated from stable hyperthyroidism by a 13 V-J signature model, with approximately 89% sensitivity and about 81% specificity obtained in cross-validation and 80%/75% obtained in testing. In validation, progression to ophthalmopathy was predicted by the model with nearly 71% sensitivity and roughly 76% specificity, a median of about 6.4 months before onset. A discovery cohort of approximately 100 patients, about 40 with Graves' ophthalmopathy and fewer than 65 with stable Graves' hyperthyroidism, was used to find distinguishing TCR V-J signatures. Prospective prediction of ophthalmopathy was tested in an independent validation cohort consisting of 18 hyperthyroidism patients and more than 15 patients who later progressed to ophthalmopathy. The 100 or so discovery patients were randomly split 7:3 into training and test sets. Thyroid tissue and blood T-cell repertoires from roughly 6 Graves' hyperthyroidism patients were also compared in the study. Once sampling was done, hyperthyroidism patients were given methimazole at a starting dose of 30 mg daily, whereas ophthalmopathy patients were given high-dose intravenous methylprednisolone. Libraries were constructed in a second round of multiplex PCR, after which size selection and purification were performed. Sequencing of the libraries was done on an Illumina HiSeq2000 using paired-end 100 bp reads. SOAPnuke was used to process the raw data, removing reads that contained adapters or uncalled bases, had a mean Phred below 15, or lacked an exact match to the constant primer or identifier. COPE v1.2.5 was used to merge the high-quality paired reads, and each unique nucleotide sequence was defined as a clonotype. MiTCR v1.1 was used to align the clonotypes against IMGT TRBV, TRBD and TRBJ reference segments. The analysis included only V-J combinations with a frequency above 0.0001, which together covered approximately 99% of the repertoires. A TCS score was defined as the ratio between F50 (clonal expansion) and ExV (chaos), using BLOSUM62-based TCRdist between CDR3 peptides within each V-J. Welch's t-statistics and random forest reduced just over 500 V-J features to roughly 13, which were used in a naive Bayes classifier (R e1071). No statistical method was used to set the sample size in advance, and investigators knew the group allocation. The paper reports TCR Vbeta CDR3 sequencing of roughly 140 peripheral blood samples: around 45 ophthalmopathy, under 85 hyperthyroidism and approximately 17 progressor patients.

The sequencing used peripheral blood mononuclear cells (PBMCs), collected at new diagnosis, from a patient treated with antithyroid drugs. The source of this sequence is a woman aged 30 to 39 with Graves disease. Donor details come from another sample of the same person, matched by shared clones. The chain is made from TRBV7-8 and TRBJ2-2, and 10 bases in between align with TRBD1. The encoded CDR3 is CASSLAQRTGGYTGELFF. The DNA sequence is given as TGTGCCAGCAGCTTAGCTCAGAGGACAGGGGGGTACACCGGGGAGCTGTTTTTT. Full variable domain (CDR3 extended with the reference TRBV7-8 and TRBJ2-2 proteins): GAGVSQSPRYKVAKRGQDVALRCDPISGHVSLFWYQQALGQGPEFLTYFQNEAQLDKSGLPSDRFFAERPEGSVSTLKIQRTQQEDSAVYLCASSLAQRTGGYTGELFFGEGSRLTVL.